The next 9 T cell receptor beta chains were all read from a single sample in a study of T-cell memory formation after mild COVID-19. TCRdb re-called the 5' RACE reads through MiXCR, storing one row per CDR3 protein. Among about 610,000 distinct CDR3 sequences listed, around 16% were seen once. Material for sequencing was PBMCs or a T cell subset sorted from them (not recorded which). These receptors came from an adult woman who had mild COVID-19 (a few samples of this study predate the infection). Cell type and time point are not known.

J is TRBJ2-7 and V is TRBV11-1; tentative D call: TRBD2 (6 bases). Trimming took 2 bases from V and 4 from J, leaving 12 bases between them. Looked up from germline, CDR1 is SGHAT and CDR2 is FQDESV (reference sequence). The CDR3 loop spans 14 amino acids. CDR3 sequence reads: CASSLSAGNYEQYF. The CDR3 region has the DNA TGTGCCAGCAGCTTATCTGCGGGGAATTACGAGCAGTACTTC.

This clonotype appeared a few times. The chain uses TRBV5-1 and TRBJ2-7, with 8 nucleotides matching TRBD1. Germline assignment: CDR1 SGHRS and CDR2 YFSETQ. Trimming at V came to 4 bases and at J to 5 bases, leaving 14 bases not matched to a gene. This CDR3 has 16 amino acids. As DNA, the CDR3 is TGCGCCAGCAGCCCCCCGTTCCGGACAGGGAAGCACGAGCAGTACTTC. Protein: CASSPPFRTGKHEQYF.

This rearrangement joins TRBV12-3 or TRBV12-4 to TRBJ2-1; D is unresolved. V was shortened by 7 bases and J by 9 bases, with 16 bases between the two germline ends. The CDR3 covers 13 residues. The CDR3 spells CASKPGGSGEQFF. The CDR3 bases are TGTGCCAGCAAGCCTGGCGGATCTGGTGAGCAGTTCTTC.

This clonotype has a handful of counts. This chain joins TRBV6-1 and TRBJ1-6; D is ambiguous. The V and J ends lost 10 bases and 10 bases respectively, with 17 bases between them. Germline lookup yields CDR1 MNHNS and CDR2 SASEGT. This CDR3 is built from 13 residues. The CDR3 DNA follows: TGTGCCATCAGGCCCGGCGTAGGGTCACCCCTCCACTTT. Protein product: CAIRPGVGSPLHF.

This clonotype was picked up a small number of times. The chain couples TRBV30 to TRBJ1-1; unclear D gene. CDR1 GTSNPN and CDR2 SVGIG come from the germline V gene (reference sequence). The CDR3 covers 14 residues. Trimming took 7 bases from V and 0 from J, leaving 15 bases between them. The CDR3 nucleotides read TGTGCCTTCCAGACACCTCCTTTGAACACTGAAGCTTTCTTT. Translated, it gives CAFQTPPLNTEAFF.

The sample holds a few counts of this clonotype. The chain joins TRBV7-8 to TRBJ2-7; TRBD1 matches 10 bases. CDR1 and CDR2 from the germline V gene are SGHVS and FQNEAQ. The CDR3 spans 16 residues. J lost 9 bases, V lost 1 base, and 12 bases had no gene match. CDR3 sequence: CASSLVMWDRGPLQYF. The CDR3 DNA follows: TGTGCCAGCAGCTTAGTGATGTGGGACAGGGGTCCGTTGCAGTACTTC. The full variable domain, completed using reference TRBV7-8 and TRBJ2-7, is GAGVSQSPRYKVAKRGQDVALRCDPISGHVSLFWYQQALGQGPEFLTYFQNEAQLDKSGLPSDRFFAERPEGSVSTLKIQRTQQEDSAVYLCASSLVMWDRGPLQYFGPGTRLTVT.

The chain has TRBV19 and TRBJ2-7; weak D call: TRBD2 (5 bases). This CDR3 has 16 amino acids. Germline CDR1 LNHDA, CDR2 SQIVND (reference sequence). The V end was cut by 5 bases, the J end by 4 bases, with 21 bases between. Here the CDR3 DNA reads TGTGCCAGTAGTCTCGACCGATCATCAGCGGTTTACGAGCAGTACTTC. Its protein product is CASSLDRSSAVYEQYF.

This clonotype was seen only a few times. The rearrangement uses TRBV20-1 and TRBJ1-4; no definite D call. Germline lookup yields CDR1 DFQATT and CDR2 SNEGSKA (reference sequence). CDR3 size: 14 residues. V gave up 3 bases and J gave up 0 bases, with 8 bases separating them. CDR3 protein: CSARAPTTNEKLFF. Here the CDR3 DNA reads TGCAGTGCTAGGGCTCCCACAACTAATGAAAAACTGTTTTTT.

The J gene is TRBJ1-1, the V gene TRBV5-1; a possible D gene is TRBD1 (6 bases). The CDR3 is made up of 15 amino acids. The ends were cut back, 4 bases at V and 0 bases at J, with 13 bases in the middle. Germline V gene data show CDR1 as SGHRS and CDR2 as YFSETQ. In nucleotides, the CDR3 is TGCGCCAGCAGCCTAGACAGGCCGGTGAACACTGAAGCTTTCTTT. Residues: CASSLDRPVNTEAFF.